The clone carrying this T cell receptor beta chain showed up just a few times. Its antigen remains unidentified. The V gene lost 0 bases and the J gene lost 6 bases, with 10 bases spanning the gap. This CDR3 has 14 amino acids. Germline V lookup: CDR1 SGDLS, CDR2 YYNGEE. The data derive from a study of T cells in localized non-small cell lung cancer. Whole-study results and caveats: There were a median around 60 of the top 100 tumor clones appearing in adjacent lung.

Sequenced by immunoSEQ multiplex PCR; TCRdb stores in-frame clones only, minus some. This table has several thousand clones, 25% to 30% appearing once. V gene TRBV9 combines with J gene TRBJ2-1; D is perhaps TRBD2 (5 bases). This sample comprised lung tumor tissue, obtained before any cancer treatment. The sequence was collected from a man aged 35-69 years with stage III lung adenocarcinoma. The CDR3 DNA is TGTGCCAGCAGCGTAGACGGGGTGGGCAATGAGCAGTTCTTC. Amino acids: CASSVDGVGNEQFF.